The rows below give T cell receptor beta chains drawn from one sample of a study of shared T cell receptors in the human thymus. Method: immunoSEQ multiplex PCR; TCRdb's copy keeps in-frame clones and lacks some. This table has 500,000 to 550,000 clones, more than 75% appearing once. These records were also assigned to another study, of human thymus T cells.

The specimen was thymocytes. The receptors derive from a boy under three years old with a congenital heart defect. Both conserved end residues are part of each CDR3. Fields, in order: J gene, D gene, V gene, CDR3 protein. D genes are given only for firm matches.

TRBJ2-5	TRBD2	TRBV14	CASSQVGLAGGAEETQYF
TRBJ2-1	-	TRBV19	CASSSDNEQFF
TRBJ2-7	TRBD1	TRBV6-5	CASKPPRQGGNEQYF
TRBJ2-7	TRBD2	TRBV4-2	CASSQGGLAGGSYEQYF
TRBJ2-7	TRBD2	TRBV7-2	CASSGGIRDGGFYEQYF
TRBJ2-1	TRBD2	TRBV18	CASSTGTGVNLAGGPLYNEQFF
TRBJ2-7	-	TRBV29-1	CSVALRAHEQYF
TRBJ2-1	TRBD2	TRBV5-6	CASSLGASGRAAYNEQFF
TRBJ1-1	-	TRBV7-2	CASGRENWRTEAFF
TRBJ1-4	-	TRBV6-1	CASRRGRKTNEKLFF
TRBJ2-5	-	TRBV30	CAWSVWTEETQYF
TRBJ2-3	-	TRBV6-5	CASTGDEGDTDTQYF
TRBJ1-1	-	TRBV7-9	CASTPIGVNTEAFF
TRBJ2-5	-	TRBV9	CASSAGIKGTQYF
TRBJ2-7	TRBD2	TRBV4-3	CASSQGSSGSSYEQYF
TRBJ1-5	TRBD1	TRBV28	CASSTRQGANQPQHF
TRBJ1-3	-	TRBV12-5	CASGLLNTIYF
TRBJ2-7	-	TRBV2	CASSEDKSSYEQYF
TRBJ2-2	TRBD2	TRBV7-6	CASSLFHIKREEGGELFF
TRBJ2-1	-	TRBV15	CATGGTYSCNEQFF
TRBJ2-2	-	TRBV5-1	CASSLGTALATGELFF
TRBJ2-3	TRBD1	TRBV25-1	CASSVGTGPADTQYF
TRBJ2-1	-	TRBV4-1	CASSQKGALGAGGYNEQFF
TRBJ2-7	-	TRBV4-3	CASSQEGRGYEQYF
TRBJ2-5	TRBD1	TRBV2	CASSDLGQGAPETQYF
TRBJ2-7	TRBD1	TRBV29-1	CSVWTGSYEQYF
TRBJ2-1	-	TRBV11-3	CASSLGLANNEQFF
TRBJ2-7	-	TRBV7-9	CASSQLGPDLYEQYF
TRBJ2-7	-	TRBV7-2	CASSLAAGQGVSGTHEQYF
TRBJ1-1	-	TRBV4-3	CASSPAGGNTEAFF
TRBJ2-1	TRBD2	TRBV5-1	CASSSSGAGPSSYNEQFF
TRBJ2-7	TRBD2	TRBV28	CASSPPVGREYSEQYF
TRBJ2-1	TRBD2	TRBV4-3	CASSQMRLAGGRSYNEQFF
TRBJ2-3	TRBD2	TRBV6-4	CASSPGTITDTQYF
TRBJ1-3	TRBD1	TRBV19	CASSNPRQGLGNTIYF
TRBJ2-7	-	TRBV30	CAWSVVRGEQYF
TRBJ2-2	-	TRBV9	CASSVSSGDTGELFF
TRBJ1-5	TRBD1	TRBV28	CASSLRGGDQPQHF
TRBJ2-5	TRBD2	TRBV4-1	CASSQVAGAETQYF
TRBJ2-5	-	TRBV28	CASSLRWGRGFIETQYF
TRBJ2-7	-	TRBV6-5	CASSYSSQRGYEQYF
TRBJ2-7	TRBD2	TRBV14	CASSSGLAVRRYEQYF
TRBJ2-3	-	TRBV7-3	CASSLSESTDTQYF
TRBJ2-3	-	TRBV29-1	CSVVVADTQYF
TRBJ1-4	TRBD1	TRBV19	CASSISGGRSLSEKLFF
TRBJ2-7	TRBD1	TRBV5-8	CASSSTGTGVYEQYF
TRBJ2-5	-	TRBV5-4	CASSGKQGNQETQYF
TRBJ2-3	TRBD2	TRBV19	CASMERGAELGVDTQYF
TRBJ1-1	-	TRBV28	CASSPGILNTEAFF
TRBJ2-5	TRBD1	TRBV6-1	CASSDRGEGPTGAEETQYF
TRBJ2-7	-	TRBV7-9	CASSLDRVKAHFHEQYF
TRBJ1-1	-	TRBV7-2	CASSLQKNTEAFF
TRBJ2-7	-	TRBV4-2	CASSPGGNGEQYF
TRBJ2-7	-	TRBV15	CATSREALQKSSYEQYF
TRBJ2-7	TRBD1	TRBV7-6	CASSPEDRGSARSYEQYF